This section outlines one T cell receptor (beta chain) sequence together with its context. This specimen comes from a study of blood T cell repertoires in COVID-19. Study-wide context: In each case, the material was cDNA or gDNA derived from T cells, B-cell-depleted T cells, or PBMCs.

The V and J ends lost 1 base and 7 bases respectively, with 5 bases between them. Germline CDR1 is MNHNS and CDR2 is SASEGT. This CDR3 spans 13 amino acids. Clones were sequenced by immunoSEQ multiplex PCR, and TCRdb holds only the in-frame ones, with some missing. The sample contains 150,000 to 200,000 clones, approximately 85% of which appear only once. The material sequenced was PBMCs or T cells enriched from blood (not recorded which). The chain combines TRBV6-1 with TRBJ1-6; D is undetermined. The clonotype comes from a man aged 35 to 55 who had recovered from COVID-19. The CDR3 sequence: CASSEVENSPLHF. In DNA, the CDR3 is TGTGCCAGCAGTGAAGTAGAGAATTCACCCCTCCACTTT.